One and the same sample provided the 4 T cell receptor beta chains below, sequenced in a study of blood T cell repertoires in COVID-19. The assay was immunoSEQ multiplex PCR, and TCRdb's table has in-frame clones only and misses some. This table holds 250,000 to 300,000 clones, less than 90% found once. Sample: peripheral blood. The receptor set was obtained from a man in his sixties who had recovered from COVID-19.

The chain joins TRBV3-1 (or the pseudogene TRBV3-2) to TRBJ1-5, with 7 bases aligning to TRBD1. The germline V gene has CDR1 LGHDT and CDR2 YNNKEL (reference sequence). Trimming removed 2 bases from V and 6 bases from J; junction bases left unmatched: 22. CDR3 length: 20 amino acids. In DNA, the CDR3 is TGTGCCAGCAGCCAAAAATCGTCATGGGTTTTAGGGGGCGCGGCTCAGCCCCAGCATTTT. Translating it yields CASSQKSSWVLGGAAQPQHF.

Only one count was recorded for this clone. The rearrangement joins TRBV30 to TRBJ2-3; D uncertain. Germline V gene sequence: CDR1 GTSNPN, CDR2 SVGIG (reference sequence). V lost 3 bases and J lost 3, with 10 bases in between. The CDR3 is made up of 13 amino acids. CDR3 protein: CAWSLGWTDTQYF. The CDR3 bases are TGTGCCTGGAGCCTAGGATGGACAGATACGCAGTATTTT. Combining the CDR3 with reference TRBV30 and TRBJ2-3 gives the whole variable domain SQTIHQWPATLVQPVGSPLSLECTVEGTSNPNLYWYRQAAGRGLQLLFYSVGIGQISSEVPQNLSASRPQDRQFILSSKKLLLSDSGFYLCAWSLGWTDTQYFGPGTRLTVL.

This clone was detected only a few times. The chain carries TRBV4-2 and TRBJ2-2, with TRBD2 matching 12 bases. Unmatched junction bases numbered 5, after V lost 4 bases and J lost 5 bases. The CDR3 runs to 16 residues. Germline V gene lookup returns CDR1 LGHNA and CDR2 YNFKEQ. Here the CDR3 DNA reads TGTGCCAGCAGCCCACTAGCGGGAGGAGGGACCGGGGAGCTGTTTTTT. It translates to CASSPLAGGGTGELFF.

The rearrangement joins TRBV5-4 to TRBJ2-1; D is perhaps TRBD2 (6 bases). Trimming pared 0 bases from V and 7 bases from J, leaving 14 bases between. The CDR3 length is 15 residues. Germline CDR1 SGHNT, CDR2 YYREEE (reference sequence). The CDR3 is CASSLAIGGRNEQFF. For the CDR3, the DNA is TGTGCCAGCAGCTTGGCCATCGGAGGGAGGAATGAGCAGTTCTTC.